Sequencing of this TCR beta chain was carried out in a study of human T cells and chemical hapten exposure. The sample's time point: pre-sensitization, week 0. As for treatment: therapeutic diphenylcyclopropenone sensitization with weekly scalp DPC. TCRdb independently ran MiXCR on the RACE reads; one entry per CDR3 protein. The top ten clones hold approximately 4.6% of a sample with about 80,000 distinct CDR3 sequences, about 15% of them seen once. Trimming stripped 3 bases from V and 1 base from J, with 13 bases between. In germline, CDR1 is LGHDT, CDR2 YNNKEL (reference sequence). This CDR3 region has 17 residues.

The receptor comes from a woman aged 50 to 60 with alopecia areata. Some clones in this sample may be carry-over from other donors' samples. This chain connects TRBV3-1 to TRBJ2-6; unclear D gene. Sample: whole blood, taken in connection with sensitization to the hapten diphenylcyclopropenone (DPC). CDR3 in DNA: TGTGCCAGCAGCCATAAGGACGGAGCATCTGGGGCCAACGTCCTGACTTTC. Encoded protein: CASSHKDGASGANVLTF.